This TCR beta chain was identified during a study of cytomegalovirus exposure and HLA in healthy donors. Whole-study results and caveats: As was reported, the HLA-A and HLA-B alleles of most subjects were accurately predicted from TCR beta sequences.

Primers included in the PCR were 60 Vbeta and 13 Jbeta primers. Sequencing used immunoSEQ multiplex PCR; TCRdb keeps in-frame clones, though not all of them. The table has some 130,000 clones, 75% to 85% seen once. As concerns this clone: As yet, its antigen is unknown.

The germline CDR1 and CDR2 sequences are LNHDA and SQIVND (reference sequence). This CDR3 comprises 17 residues. The junction had 6 bases not matched to a gene; V was cut back by 5 bases and J by 0 bases. The chain couples TRBV19 to TRBJ1-4; 10 positions agree with TRBD1. Material: PBMCs. This sequence was found in a woman aged 40 to 49 in good health and CMV-seropositive. DNA for the CDR3: TGTGCCAGTAGTCCCGACAGGGGGCAGGCAACTAATGAAAAACTGTTTTTT. Translating gives CASSPDRGQATNEKLFF.